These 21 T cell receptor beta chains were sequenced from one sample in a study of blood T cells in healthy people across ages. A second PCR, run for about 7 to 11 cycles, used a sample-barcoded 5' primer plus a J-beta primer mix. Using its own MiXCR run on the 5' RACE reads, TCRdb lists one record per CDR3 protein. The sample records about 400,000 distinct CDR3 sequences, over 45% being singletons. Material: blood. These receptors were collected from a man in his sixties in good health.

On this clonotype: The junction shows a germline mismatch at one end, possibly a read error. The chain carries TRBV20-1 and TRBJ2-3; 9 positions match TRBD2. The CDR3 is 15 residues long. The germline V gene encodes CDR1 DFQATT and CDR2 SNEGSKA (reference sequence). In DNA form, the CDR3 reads TGCAGTGCTAGTACTCGCGGGAGGGCCAAAGATACGCGGTATTTT. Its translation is CSASTRGRAKDTRYF.

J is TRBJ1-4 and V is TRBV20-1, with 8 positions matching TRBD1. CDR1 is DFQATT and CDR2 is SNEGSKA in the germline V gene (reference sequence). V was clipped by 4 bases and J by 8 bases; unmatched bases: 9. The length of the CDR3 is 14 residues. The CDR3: CSANGHRGGEKLFF. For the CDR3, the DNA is TGCAGTGCTAACGGTCACAGGGGGGGGGAAAAACTGTTTTTT.

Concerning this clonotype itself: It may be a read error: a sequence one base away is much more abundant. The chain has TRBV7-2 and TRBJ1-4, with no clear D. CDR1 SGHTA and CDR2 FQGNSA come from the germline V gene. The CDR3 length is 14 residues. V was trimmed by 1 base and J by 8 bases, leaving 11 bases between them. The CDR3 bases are TGTGCCAGCAGCTTAGTACAGTTTAAGGAAAAACTGTTTTTT. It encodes CASSLVQFKEKLFF.

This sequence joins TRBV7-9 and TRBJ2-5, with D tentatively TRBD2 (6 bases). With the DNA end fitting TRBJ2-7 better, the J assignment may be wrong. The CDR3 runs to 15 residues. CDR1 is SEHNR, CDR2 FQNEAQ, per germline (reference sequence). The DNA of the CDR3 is TGTGCCAGCAGCCGAGGACGGGGGTTATTTCACGAGCAGTACTTC. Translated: CASSRGRGLFHEQYF.

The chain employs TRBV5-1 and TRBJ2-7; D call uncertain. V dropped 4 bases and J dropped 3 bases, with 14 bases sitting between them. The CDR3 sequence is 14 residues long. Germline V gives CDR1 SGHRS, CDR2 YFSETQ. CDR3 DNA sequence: TGCGCCAGCAGCCCGGGCACAGACCTCTACGAGCAGTACTTC. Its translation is CASSPGTDLYEQYF. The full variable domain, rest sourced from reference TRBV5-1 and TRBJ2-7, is KAGVTQTPRYLIKTRGQQVTLSCSPISGHRSVSWYQQTPGQGLQFLFEYFSETQRNKGNFPGRFSGRQFSNSRSEMNVSTLELGDSALYLCASSPGTDLYEQYFGPGTRLTVT.

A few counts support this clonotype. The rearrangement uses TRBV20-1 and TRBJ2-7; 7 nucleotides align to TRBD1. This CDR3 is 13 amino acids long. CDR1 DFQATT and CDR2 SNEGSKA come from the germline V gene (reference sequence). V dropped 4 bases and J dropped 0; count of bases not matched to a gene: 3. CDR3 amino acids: CSANRDSSYEQYF. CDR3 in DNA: TGCAGTGCTAACAGGGACAGCTCCTACGAGCAGTACTTC.

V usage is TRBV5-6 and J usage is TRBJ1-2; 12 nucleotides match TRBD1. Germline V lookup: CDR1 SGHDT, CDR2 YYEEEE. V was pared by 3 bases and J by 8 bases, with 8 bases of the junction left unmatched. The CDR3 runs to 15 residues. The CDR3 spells CASSSGQGAKQGYTF. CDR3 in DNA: TGTGCCAGCAGCTCGGGACAGGGGGCGAAGCAGGGCTACACCTTC.

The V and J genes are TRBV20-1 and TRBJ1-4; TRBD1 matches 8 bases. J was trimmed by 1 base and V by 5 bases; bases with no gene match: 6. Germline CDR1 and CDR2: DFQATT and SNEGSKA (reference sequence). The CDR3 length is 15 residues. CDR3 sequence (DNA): TGCAGTGCTGGGCAGGGGGCCGGAACTAATGAAAAACTGTTTTTT. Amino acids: CSAGQGAGTNEKLFF.

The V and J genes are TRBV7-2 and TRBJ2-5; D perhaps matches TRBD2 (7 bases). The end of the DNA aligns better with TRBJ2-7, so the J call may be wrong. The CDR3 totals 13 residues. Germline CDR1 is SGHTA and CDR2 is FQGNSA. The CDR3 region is CASSLAGGLEQYF. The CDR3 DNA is TGTGCCAGCAGCTTAGCGGGGGGGCTCGAGCAGTACTTC.

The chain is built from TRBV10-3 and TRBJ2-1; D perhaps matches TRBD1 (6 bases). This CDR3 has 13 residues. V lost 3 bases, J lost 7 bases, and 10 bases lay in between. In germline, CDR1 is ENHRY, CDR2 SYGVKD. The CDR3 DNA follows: TGTGCCATCAGTGACTATGACAGGAATGAGCAGTTCTTC. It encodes CAISDYDRNEQFF.

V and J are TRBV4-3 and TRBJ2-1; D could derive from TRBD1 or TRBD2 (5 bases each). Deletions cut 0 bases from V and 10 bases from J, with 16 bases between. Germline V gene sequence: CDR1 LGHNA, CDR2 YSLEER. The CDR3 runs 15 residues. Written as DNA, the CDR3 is TGCGCCAGCAGCCAAGAGGCCCAGGGACCCTACGAGCAGTTCTTC. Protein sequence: CASSQEAQGPYEQFF.

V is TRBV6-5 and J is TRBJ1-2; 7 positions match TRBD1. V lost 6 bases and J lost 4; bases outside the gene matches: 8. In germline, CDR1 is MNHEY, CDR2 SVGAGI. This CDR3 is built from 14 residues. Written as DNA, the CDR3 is TGTGCCAGCAGCCGACAGGGTTTGGGCTATGGCTACACCTTC. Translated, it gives CASSRQGLGYGYTF.

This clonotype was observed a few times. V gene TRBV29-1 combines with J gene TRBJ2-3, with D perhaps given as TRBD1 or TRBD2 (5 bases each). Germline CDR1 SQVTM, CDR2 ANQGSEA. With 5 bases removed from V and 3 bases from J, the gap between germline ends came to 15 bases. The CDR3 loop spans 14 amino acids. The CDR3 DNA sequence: TGCAGCGTTCTAACCCCCGGGACGACAGATACGCAGTATTTT. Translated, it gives CSVLTPGTTDTQYF.

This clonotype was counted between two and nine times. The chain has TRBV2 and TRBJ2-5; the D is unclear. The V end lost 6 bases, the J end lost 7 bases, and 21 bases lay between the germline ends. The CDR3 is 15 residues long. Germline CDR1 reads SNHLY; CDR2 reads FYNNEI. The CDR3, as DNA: TGTGCCAGCAGCCGAAGCAGTGGGGATTCGGCGACCCAGTACTTC. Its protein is CASSRSSGDSATQYF. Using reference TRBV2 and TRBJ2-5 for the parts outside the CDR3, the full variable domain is EPEVTQTPSHQVTQMGQEVILRCVPISNHLYFYWYRQILGQKVEFLVSFYNNEISEKSEIFDDQFSVERPDGSNFTLKIRSTKLEDSAMYFCASSRSSGDSATQYFGPGTRLLVL.

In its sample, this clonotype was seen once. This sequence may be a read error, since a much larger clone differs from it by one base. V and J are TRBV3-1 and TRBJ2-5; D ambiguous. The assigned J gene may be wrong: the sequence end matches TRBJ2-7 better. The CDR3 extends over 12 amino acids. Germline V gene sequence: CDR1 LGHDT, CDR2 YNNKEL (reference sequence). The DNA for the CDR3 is TGTGCCGGCAGCCCCGGACGTTACGAGCAGTACTTC. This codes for CAGSPGRYEQYF.

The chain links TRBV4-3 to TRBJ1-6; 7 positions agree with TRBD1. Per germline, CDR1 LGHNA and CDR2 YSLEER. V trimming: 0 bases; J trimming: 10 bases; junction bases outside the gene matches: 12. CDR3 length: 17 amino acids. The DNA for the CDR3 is TGCGCCAGCAGCCAAGATCGGCCGACAGGGTTTGTGTCACCCCTCCACTTT. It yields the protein CASSQDRPTGFVSPLHF.

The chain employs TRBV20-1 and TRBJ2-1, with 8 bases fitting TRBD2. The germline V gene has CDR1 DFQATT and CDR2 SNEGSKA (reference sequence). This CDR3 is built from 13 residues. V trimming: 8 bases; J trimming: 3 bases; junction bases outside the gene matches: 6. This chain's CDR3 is CSSGGVGYNEQFF. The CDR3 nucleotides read TGCAGTTCGGGGGGGGTGGGCTACAATGAGCAGTTCTTC.

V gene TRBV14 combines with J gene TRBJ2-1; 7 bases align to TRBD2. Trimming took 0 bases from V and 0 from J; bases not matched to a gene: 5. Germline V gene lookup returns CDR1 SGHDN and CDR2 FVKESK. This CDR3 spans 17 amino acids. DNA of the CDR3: TGTGCCAGCAGCCAAGAACGAGCGGGACTCTCCTACAATGAGCAGTTCTTC. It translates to CASSQERAGLSYNEQFF.

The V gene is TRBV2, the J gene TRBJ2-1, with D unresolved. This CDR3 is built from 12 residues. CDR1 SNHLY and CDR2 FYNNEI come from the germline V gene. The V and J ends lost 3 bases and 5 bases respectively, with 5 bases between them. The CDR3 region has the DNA TGTGCCAGCAGTGATCCCAACAATGAGCAGTTCTTC. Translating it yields CASSDPNNEQFF.

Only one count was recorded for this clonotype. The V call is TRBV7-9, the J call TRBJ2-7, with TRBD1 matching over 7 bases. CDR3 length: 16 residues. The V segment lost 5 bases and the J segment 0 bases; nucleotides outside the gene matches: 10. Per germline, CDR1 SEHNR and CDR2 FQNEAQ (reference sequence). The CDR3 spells CASSPDRPFSSYEQYF. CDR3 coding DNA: TGTGCCAGCAGCCCGGACAGGCCTTTTAGCTCCTACGAGCAGTACTTC.

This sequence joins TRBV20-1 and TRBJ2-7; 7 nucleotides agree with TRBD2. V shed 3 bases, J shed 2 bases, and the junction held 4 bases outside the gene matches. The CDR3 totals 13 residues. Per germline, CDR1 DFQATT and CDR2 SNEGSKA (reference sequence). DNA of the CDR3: TGCAGTGCTAGTGGGACTAAACCCTACGAGCAGTACTTC. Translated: CSASGTKPYEQYF.